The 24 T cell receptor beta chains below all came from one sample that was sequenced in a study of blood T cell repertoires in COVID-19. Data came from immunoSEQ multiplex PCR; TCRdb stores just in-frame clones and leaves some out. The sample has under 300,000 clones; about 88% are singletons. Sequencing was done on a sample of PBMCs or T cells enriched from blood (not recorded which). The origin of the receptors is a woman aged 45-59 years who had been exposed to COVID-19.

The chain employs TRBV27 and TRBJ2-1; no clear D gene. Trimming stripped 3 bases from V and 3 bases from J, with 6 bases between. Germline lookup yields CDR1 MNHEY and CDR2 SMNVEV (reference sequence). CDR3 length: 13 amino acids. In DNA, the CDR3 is TGTGCCAGCAGTTTGCCCAGCTACAATGAGCAGTTCTTC. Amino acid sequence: CASSLPSYNEQFF.

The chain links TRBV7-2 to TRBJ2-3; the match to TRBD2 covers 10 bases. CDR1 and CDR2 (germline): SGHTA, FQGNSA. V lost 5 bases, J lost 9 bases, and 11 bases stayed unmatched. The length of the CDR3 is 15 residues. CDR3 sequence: CASSASGGGWETQYF. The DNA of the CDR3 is TGTGCCAGCAGCGCAAGCGGGGGGGGTTGGGAAACGCAGTATTTT.

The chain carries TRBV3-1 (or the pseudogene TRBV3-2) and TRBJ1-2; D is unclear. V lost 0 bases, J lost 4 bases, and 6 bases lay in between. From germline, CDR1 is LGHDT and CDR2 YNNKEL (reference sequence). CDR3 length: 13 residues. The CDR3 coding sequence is TGTGCCAGCAGCCAAGACTTCAGCTATGGCTACACCTTC. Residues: CASSQDFSYGYTF.

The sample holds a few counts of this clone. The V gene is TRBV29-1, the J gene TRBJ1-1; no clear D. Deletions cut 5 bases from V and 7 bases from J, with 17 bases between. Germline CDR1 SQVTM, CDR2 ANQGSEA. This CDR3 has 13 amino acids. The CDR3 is CSVRTGGGGEAFF. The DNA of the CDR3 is TGCAGCGTTAGGACGGGAGGAGGTGGTGAAGCTTTCTTT. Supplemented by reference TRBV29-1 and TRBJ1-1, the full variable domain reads SAVISQKPSRDICQRGTSLTIQCQVDSQVTMMFWYRQQPGQSLTLIATANQGSEATYESGFVIDKFPISRPNLTFSTLTVSNMSPEDSSIYLCSVRTGGGGEAFFGQGTRLTVV.

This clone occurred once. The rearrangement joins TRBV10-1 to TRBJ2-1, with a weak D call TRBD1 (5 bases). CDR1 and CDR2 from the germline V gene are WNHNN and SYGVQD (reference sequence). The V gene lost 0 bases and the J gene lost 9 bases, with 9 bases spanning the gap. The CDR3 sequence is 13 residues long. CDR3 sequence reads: CASSESGRGEQFF. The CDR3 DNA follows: TGCGCCAGCAGTGAGTCGGGGCGAGGTGAGCAGTTCTTC.

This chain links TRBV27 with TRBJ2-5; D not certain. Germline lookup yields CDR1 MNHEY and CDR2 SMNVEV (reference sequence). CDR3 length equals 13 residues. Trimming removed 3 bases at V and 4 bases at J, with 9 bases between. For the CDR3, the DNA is TGTGCCAGCAGTTTGTGGTCGGGAGAGACCCAGTACTTC. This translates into CASSLWSGETQYF.

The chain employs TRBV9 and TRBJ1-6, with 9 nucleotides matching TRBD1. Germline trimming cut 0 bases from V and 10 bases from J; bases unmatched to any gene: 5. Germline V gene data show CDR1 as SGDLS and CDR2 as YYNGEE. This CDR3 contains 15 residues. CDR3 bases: TGTGCCAGCAGCGTAGGGGGACAGGGCGGGTCACCCCTCCACTTT. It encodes CASSVGGQGGSPLHF.

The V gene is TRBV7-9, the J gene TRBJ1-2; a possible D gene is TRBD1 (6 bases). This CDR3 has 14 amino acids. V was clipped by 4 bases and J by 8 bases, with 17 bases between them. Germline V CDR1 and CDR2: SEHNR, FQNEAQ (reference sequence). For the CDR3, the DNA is TGTGCCAGCAGCTCTAGGGGGAGTTCAGACGGCTACACCTTC. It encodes CASSSRGSSDGYTF.

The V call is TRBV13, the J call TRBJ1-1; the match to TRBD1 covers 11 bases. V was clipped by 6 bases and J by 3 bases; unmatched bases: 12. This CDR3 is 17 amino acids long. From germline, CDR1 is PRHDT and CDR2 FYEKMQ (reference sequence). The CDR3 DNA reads TGTGCCAGCAGTCGCGGGACAGGGGGTTTCCGCGACACTGAAGCTTTCTTT. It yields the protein CASSRGTGGFRDTEAFF. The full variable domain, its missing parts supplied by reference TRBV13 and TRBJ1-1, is AAGVIQSPRHLIKEKRETATLKCYPIPRHDTVYWYQQGPGQDPQFLISFYEKMQSDKGSIPDRFSAQQFSDYHSELNMSSLELGDSALYFCASSRGTGGFRDTEAFFGQGTRLTVV.

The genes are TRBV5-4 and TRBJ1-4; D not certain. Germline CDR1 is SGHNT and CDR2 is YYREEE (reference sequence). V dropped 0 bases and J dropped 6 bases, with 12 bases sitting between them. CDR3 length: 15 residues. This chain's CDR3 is CASSLGASRDEKLFF. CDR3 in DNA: TGTGCCAGCAGCTTGGGGGCCTCGAGGGATGAAAAACTGTTTTTT.

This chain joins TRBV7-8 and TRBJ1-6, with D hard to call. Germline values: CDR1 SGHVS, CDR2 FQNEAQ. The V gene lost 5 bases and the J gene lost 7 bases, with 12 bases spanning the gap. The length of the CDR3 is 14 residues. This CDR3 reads CASSPGNPNSPLHF. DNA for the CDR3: TGTGCCAGCAGCCCGGGAAACCCCAATTCACCCCTCCACTTT.

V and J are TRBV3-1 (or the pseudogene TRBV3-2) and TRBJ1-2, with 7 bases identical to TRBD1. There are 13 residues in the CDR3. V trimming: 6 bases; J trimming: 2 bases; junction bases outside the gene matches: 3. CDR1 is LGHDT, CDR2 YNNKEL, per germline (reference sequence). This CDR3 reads CASRSTGNYGYTF. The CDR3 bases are TGTGCCAGCAGATCGACAGGGAACTATGGCTACACCTTC.

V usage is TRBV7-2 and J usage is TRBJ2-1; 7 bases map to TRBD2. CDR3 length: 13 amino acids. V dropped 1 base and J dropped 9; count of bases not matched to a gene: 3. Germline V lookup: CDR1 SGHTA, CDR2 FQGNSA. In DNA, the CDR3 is TGTGCCAGCAGCTTAGGTCCTAGCGGTGAGCAGTTCTTC. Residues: CASSLGPSGEQFF.

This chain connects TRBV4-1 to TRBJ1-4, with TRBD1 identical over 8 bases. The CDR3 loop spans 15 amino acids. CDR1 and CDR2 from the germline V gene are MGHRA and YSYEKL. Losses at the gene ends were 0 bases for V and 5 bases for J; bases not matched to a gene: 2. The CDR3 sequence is CASSQETGVNEKLFF. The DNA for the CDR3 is TGCGCCAGCAGCCAAGAGACAGGGGTAAATGAAAAACTGTTTTTT.

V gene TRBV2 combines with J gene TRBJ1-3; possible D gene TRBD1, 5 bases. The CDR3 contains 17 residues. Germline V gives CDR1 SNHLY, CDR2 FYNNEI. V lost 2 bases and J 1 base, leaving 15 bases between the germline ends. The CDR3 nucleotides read TGTGCCAGCAGTGAAAAGGGTGCGGGGGGTTCTGGAAACACCATATATTTT. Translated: CASSEKGAGGSGNTIYF.

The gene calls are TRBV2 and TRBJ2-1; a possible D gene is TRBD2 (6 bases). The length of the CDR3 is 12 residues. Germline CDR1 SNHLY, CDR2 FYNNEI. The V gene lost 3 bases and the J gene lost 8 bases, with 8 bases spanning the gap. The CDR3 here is CASSDWGDEQFF. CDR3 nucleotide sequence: TGTGCCAGCAGTGATTGGGGGGATGAGCAGTTCTTC.

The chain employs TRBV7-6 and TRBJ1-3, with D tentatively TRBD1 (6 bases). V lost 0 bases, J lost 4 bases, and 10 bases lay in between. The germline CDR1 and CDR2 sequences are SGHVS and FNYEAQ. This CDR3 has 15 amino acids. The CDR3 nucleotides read TGTGCCAGCAGCTTAGCGTACGGACAGGGAAACACCATATATTTT. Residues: CASSLAYGQGNTIYF.

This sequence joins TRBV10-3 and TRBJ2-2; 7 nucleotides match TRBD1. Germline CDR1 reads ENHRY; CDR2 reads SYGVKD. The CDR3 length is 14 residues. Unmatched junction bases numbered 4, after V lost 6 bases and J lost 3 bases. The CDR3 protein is CAIRATGDTGELFF. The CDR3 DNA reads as TGTGCCATCAGGGCCACAGGGGACACCGGGGAGCTGTTTTTT.

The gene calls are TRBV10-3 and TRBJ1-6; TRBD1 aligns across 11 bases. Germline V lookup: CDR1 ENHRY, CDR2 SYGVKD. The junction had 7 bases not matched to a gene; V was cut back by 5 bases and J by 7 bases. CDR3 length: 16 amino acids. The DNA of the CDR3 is TGTGCCATCAGTACATCGGGACAGGGGGTAAATTCACCCCTCCACTTT. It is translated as CAISTSGQGVNSPLHF.

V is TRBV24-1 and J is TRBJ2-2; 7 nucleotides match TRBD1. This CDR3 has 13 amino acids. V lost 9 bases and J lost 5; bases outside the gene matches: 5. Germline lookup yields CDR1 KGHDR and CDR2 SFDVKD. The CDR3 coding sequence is TGTGCCACCTCGGGACAGTTGACCGGGGAGCTGTTTTTT. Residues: CATSGQLTGELFF.

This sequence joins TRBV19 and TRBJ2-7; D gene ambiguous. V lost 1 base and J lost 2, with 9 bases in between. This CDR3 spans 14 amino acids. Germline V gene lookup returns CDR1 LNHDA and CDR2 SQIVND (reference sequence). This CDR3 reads CASSIALTAYEQYF. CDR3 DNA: TGTGCCAGTAGTATAGCACTCACCGCCTACGAGCAGTACTTC. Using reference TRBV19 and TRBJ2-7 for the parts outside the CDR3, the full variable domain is DGGITQSPKYLFRKEGQNVTLSCEQNLNHDAMYWYRQDPGQGLRLIYYSQIVNDFQKGDIAEGYSVSREKKESFPLTVTSAQKNPTAFYLCASSIALTAYEQYFGPGTRLTVT.

The CDR3 DNA sequence: TGTGCCTGGAGTGAACCCAGGGGGACCATCCACTTT. Translated, it gives CAWSEPRGTIHF. This chain uses TRBV30 with TRBJ1-6; 7 bases align to TRBD1. The J segment lost 17 bases and the V segment lost 1 base, leaving 8 bases of the junction unmatched. CDR3 size: 12 residues. Germline CDR1 is GTSNPN and CDR2 is SVGIG (reference sequence).

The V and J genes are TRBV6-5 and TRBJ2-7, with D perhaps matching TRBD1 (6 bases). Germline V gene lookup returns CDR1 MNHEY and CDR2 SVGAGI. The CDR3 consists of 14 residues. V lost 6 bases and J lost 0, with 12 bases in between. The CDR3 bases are TGTGCCAGCAGAAAACAGGGAAACTCCTACGAGCAGTACTTC. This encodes CASRKQGNSYEQYF.

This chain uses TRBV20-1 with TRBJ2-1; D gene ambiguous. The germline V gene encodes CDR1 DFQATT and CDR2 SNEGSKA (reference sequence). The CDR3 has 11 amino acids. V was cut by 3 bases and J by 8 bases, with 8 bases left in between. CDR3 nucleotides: TGCAGTGCTAGGTATAGCTATGAGCAGTTCTTC. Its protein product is CSARYSYEQFF.